Listed here are 4 T cell receptor beta chains from one sample, sequenced in a study of T cells expressing NK-cell markers. TCRdb reanalyzed the 5' RACE reads, giving one entry per CDR3 protein sequence and no DNA. This sample's clone table lists about 540,000 distinct CDR3 sequences. Input material: blood T cells: a sorted CD56 or NKG2C T cell subset, CD4+ or CD8+ T cells, or bulk PBMC T cells (not recorded which). The receptors were sampled from a man between 18 and 29 years old in good health.

V is TRBV5-4 and J is TRBJ2-2; TCRdb proposes TRBD1, but this gene call is untestable without DNA. This CDR3 is built from 16 residues. CDR1 and CDR2 (germline): SGHNT, YYREEE (reference sequence). The CDR3 here is CASSLLSTGRGGELFF.

The chain recombines TRBV12-3 or TRBV12-4 with TRBJ2-3; TCRdb outputs TRBD1, but without DNA this stays unchecked. The CDR3 covers 15 residues. The CDR3 region is CASSPRHVLTDTQYF.

This chain uses TRBV29-1 with TRBJ1-1. Germline V gives CDR1 SQVTM, CDR2 ANQGSEA. The length of the CDR3 is 12 residues. CDR3 sequence reads: CSVVFVVSEAFF. Full variable domain (remainder filled in from reference TRBV29-1 and TRBJ1-1): SAVISQKPSRDICQRGTSLTIQCQVDSQVTMMFWYRQQPGQSLTLIATANQGSEATYESGFVIDKFPISRPNLTFSTLTVSNMSPEDSSIYLCSVVFVVSEAFFGQGTRLTVV.

The V gene is TRBV6-2 or TRBV6-3, the J gene TRBJ2-1; absent DNA, TCRdb's TRBD2 call cannot be checked. Germline-derived CDR1 and CDR2 are MNHEY and SVGEGT. This CDR3 has 15 amino acids. The CDR3 here is CASRTSGLLYNEQFF.